These T cell receptor beta chains were read from a single sample in a study of T cells in Graves' hyperthyroidism and ophthalmopathy. A single record per CDR3 protein comes from TCRdb applying MiXCR to the multiplex PCR reads. The sample has about 690,000 distinct CDR3 sequences; around a sixth are singletons. Sequenced input: blood. The receptor source for this set is a man over 45 with Graves' hyperthyroidism. CDR3s include the opening cysteine and the closing phenylalanine or tryptophan. D genes are given only for firm matches. Size values are once, few and many counts, or a class for expanded clones, and some rows have none.

V	size	D	J	CDR3	DNA
TRBV6-8	.	.	TRBJ1-1	CASSYSPRSAREAFF	TGTGCCAGCAGTTACTCACCCAGGTCCGCCCGTGAAGCTTTCTTT
TRBV2	.	.	TRBJ2-5	CASNRVRPQETQYF	TGTGCCAGCAACAGGGTCCGTCCTCAAGAGACCCAGTACTTC
TRBV27	once	.	TRBJ2-3	CASSPRALPSTDTQYF	TGTGCCAGTAGCCCCCGGGCCTTACCCAGCACAGATACGCAGTATTTT
TRBV4-2	few	TRBD2	TRBJ2-5	CASSQVTSGRGQETQYF	TGTGCCAGCAGCCAAGTTACTAGCGGGAGGGGTCAAGAGACCCAGTACTTC
TRBV5-1	many	.	TRBJ2-3	CASSPDPTDTQYF	TGCGCCAGCAGCCCGGACCCCACAGATACGCAGTATTTT
TRBV6-2/TRBV6-3	many	.	TRBJ2-1	CASSSLRSSYNEQFF	TGTGCCAGCAGTTCCTTACGAAGCTCCTACAATGAGCAGTTCTTC
TRBV2	.	TRBD1	TRBJ2-5	CASSAGTGAYETQYF	TGTGCCAGCAGTGCCGGGACAGGGGCGTACGAGACCCAGTACTTC
TRBV6-1	.	TRBD2	TRBJ2-1	CASSSVLAGGSINEQFF	TGTGCCAGCAGTTCTGTTCTAGCGGGAGGTTCAATCAATGAGCAGTTCTTC
TRBV6-1	many	.	TRBJ2-7	CASRMGLADYEQYF	TGTGCCAGCAGAATGGGGCTAGCAGACTACGAGCAGTACTTC
TRBV20-1	few	.	TRBJ1-3	CSARDRRRAGNTIYF	TGCAGTGCTAGAGATCGTAGGAGGGCGGGAAACACCATATATTTT
TRBV20-1	.	.	TRBJ2-2	CSARDLPGELFF	TGCAGTGCTAGAGATCTCCCCGGGGAGCTGTTTTTT
TRBV5-5	.	.	TRBJ2-2	CASSSPLTTSLGGELFF	TGTGCCAGCAGCTCCCCCTTGACTACCAGCCTTGGCGGGGAGCTGTTTTTT
TRBV24-1	.	.	TRBJ2-2	CATSDLQSSTGELFF	TGTGCCACCAGTGATTTGCAAAGTAGCACCGGGGAGCTGTTTTTT
TRBV10-3	many	TRBD1	TRBJ2-7	CAISVSAVGLVQLDRTYEQYF	TGTGCCATCAGTGTTTCCGCCGTAGGGTTAGTCCAATTGGACAGGACGTACGAGCAGTACTTC
TRBV2	many	.	TRBJ1-1	CASTGDVNTEAFF	TGTGCCAGCACGGGGGACGTTAACACTGAAGCTTTCTTT
TRBV7-9	.	.	TRBJ2-2	CASSLLKRQFANTGELFF	TGTGCCAGCAGCTTACTCAAGAGACAGTTCGCGAACACCGGGGAGCTGTTTTTT
TRBV7-9	few	TRBD2	TRBJ2-1	CASRSGLAGDDNEQFF	TGTGCCAGCAGATCCGGACTAGCGGGAGATGACAATGAGCAGTTCTTC
TRBV15	many	.	TRBJ1-6	CATSIIRDHSSSYNSPLHF	TGTGCCACCAGCATTATCCGGGACCACTCGAGCTCCTATAATTCACCCCTCCACTTT
TRBV2	few	.	TRBJ2-2	CASSFRIAVNTGELFF	TGTGCCAGCAGCTTCAGGATAGCGGTTAACACCGGGGAGCTGTTTTTT
TRBV15	many	.	TRBJ1-2	CATSRDTMMTLYTF	TGTGCCACCAGCAGAGATACAATGATGACCCTCTACACCTTC
TRBV5-1	many	.	TRBJ1-6	CASSLNPASYNSPLHF	TGCGCCAGCAGCTTGAATCCGGCCTCCTATAATTCACCCCTCCACTTT
TRBV2	many	.	TRBJ2-7	CASGLDSISYEQYF	TGTGCCAGCGGCTTGGACTCGATCTCCTACGAGCAGTACTTC
TRBV27	many	TRBD2	TRBJ2-1	CASSSLAGGDNEQFF	TGTGCCAGCAGTTCTCTAGCGGGAGGAGACAATGAGCAGTTCTTC
TRBV20-1	.	TRBD2	TRBJ2-7	CSASIAGVSYEQYF	TGCAGTGCTAGTATAGCGGGGGTCTCCTACGAGCAGTACTTC